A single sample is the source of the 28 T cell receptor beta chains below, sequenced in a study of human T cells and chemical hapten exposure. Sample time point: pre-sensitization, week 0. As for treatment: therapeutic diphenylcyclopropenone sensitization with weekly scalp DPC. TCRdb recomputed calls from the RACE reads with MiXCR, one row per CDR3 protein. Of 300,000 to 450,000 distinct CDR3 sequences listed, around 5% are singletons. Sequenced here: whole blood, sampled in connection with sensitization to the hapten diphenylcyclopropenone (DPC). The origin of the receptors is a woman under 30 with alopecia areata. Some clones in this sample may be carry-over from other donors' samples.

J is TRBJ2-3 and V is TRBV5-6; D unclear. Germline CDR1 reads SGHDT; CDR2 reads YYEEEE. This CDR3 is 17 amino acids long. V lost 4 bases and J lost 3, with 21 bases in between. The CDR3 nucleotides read TGTGCCAGCAGCCTAACCATCGACCGGGCCATGACAGATACGCAGTATTTT. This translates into CASSLTIDRAMTDTQYF.

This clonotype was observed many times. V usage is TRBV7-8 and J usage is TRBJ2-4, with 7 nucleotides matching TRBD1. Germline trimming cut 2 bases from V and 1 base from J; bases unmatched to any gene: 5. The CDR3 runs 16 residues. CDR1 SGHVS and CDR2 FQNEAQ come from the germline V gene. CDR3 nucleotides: TGTGCCAGCAGCTTATTACAGGGGAAGGCCAAAAACATTCAGTACTTC. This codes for CASSLLQGKAKNIQYF.

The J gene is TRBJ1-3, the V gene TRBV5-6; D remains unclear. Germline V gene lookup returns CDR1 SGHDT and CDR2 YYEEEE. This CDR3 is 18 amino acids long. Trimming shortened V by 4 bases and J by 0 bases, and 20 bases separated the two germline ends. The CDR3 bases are TGTGCCAGCAGCCCGTACATAAAATCGGGTGTCTCTGGAAACACCATATATTTT. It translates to CASSPYIKSGVSGNTIYF.

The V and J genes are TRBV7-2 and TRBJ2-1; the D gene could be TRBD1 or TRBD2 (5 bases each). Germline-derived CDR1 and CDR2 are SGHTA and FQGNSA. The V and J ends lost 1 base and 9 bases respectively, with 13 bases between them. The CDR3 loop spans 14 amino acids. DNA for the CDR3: TGTGCCAGCAGCTTAGATAGGGGACGGAGTGAGCAGTTCTTC. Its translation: CASSLDRGRSEQFF.

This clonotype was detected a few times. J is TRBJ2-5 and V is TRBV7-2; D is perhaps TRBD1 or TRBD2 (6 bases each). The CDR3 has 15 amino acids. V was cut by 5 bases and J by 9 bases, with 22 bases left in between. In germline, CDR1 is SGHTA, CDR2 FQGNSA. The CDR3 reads CASSQGRGVRSAQYF. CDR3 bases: TGTGCCAGCAGCCAGGGGCGCGGGGTCCGGTCGGCCCAGTACTTC.

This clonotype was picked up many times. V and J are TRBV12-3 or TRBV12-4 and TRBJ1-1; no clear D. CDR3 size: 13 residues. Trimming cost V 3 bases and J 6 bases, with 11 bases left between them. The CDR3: CASSFYGTPEAFF. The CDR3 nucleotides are TGTGCCAGCAGTTTCTACGGTACCCCTGAAGCTTTCTTT.

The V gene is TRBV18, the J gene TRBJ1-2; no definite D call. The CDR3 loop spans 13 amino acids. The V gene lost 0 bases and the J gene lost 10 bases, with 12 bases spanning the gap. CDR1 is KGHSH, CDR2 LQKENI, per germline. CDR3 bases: TGTGCCAGCTCACCACCCTCTCTTTCTGACTACACCTTC. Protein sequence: CASSPPSLSDYTF.

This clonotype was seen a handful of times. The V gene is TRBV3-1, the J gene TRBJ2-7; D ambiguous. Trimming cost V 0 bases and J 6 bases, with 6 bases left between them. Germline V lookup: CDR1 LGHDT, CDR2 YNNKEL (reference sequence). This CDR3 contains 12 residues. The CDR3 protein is CASSQERFEQYF. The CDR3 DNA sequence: TGTGCCAGCAGCCAAGAGCGTTTCGAGCAGTACTTC.

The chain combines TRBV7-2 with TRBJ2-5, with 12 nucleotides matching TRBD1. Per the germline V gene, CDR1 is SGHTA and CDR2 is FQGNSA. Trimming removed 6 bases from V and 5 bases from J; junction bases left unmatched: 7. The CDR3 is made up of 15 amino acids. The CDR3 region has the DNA TGTGCCAGCAGACAGGGACAGGGGGCGCCCGAGACCCAGTACTTC. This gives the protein CASRQGQGAPETQYF.

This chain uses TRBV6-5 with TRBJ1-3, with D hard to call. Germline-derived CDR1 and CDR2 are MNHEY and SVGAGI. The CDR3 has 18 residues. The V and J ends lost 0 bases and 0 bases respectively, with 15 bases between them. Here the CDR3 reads CASSYSTTDPSSGNTIYF. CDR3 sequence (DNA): TGTGCCAGCAGTTACTCGACCACCGACCCCAGCTCTGGAAACACCATATATTTT.

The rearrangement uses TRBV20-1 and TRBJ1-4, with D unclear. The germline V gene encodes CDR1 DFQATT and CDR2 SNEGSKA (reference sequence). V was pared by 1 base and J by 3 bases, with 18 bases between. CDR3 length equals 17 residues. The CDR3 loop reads CSARGPRVSMANEKLFF. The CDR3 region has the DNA TGCAGTGCTAGAGGTCCTCGGGTTTCTATGGCTAATGAAAAACTGTTTTTT.

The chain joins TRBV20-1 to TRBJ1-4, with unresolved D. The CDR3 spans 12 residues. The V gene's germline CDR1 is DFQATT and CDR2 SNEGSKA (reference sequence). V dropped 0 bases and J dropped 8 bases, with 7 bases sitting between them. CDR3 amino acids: CSARDTREKLFF. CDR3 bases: TGCAGTGCTAGAGATACGAGGGAAAAACTGTTTTTT.

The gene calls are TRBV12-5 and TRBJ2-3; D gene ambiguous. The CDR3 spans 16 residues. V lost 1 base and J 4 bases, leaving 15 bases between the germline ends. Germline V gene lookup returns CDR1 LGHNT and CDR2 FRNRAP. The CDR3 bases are TGTGCTAGTGGTTTGGCGATACAGATTTCCCCAGATACGCAGTATTTT. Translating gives CASGLAIQISPDTQYF.

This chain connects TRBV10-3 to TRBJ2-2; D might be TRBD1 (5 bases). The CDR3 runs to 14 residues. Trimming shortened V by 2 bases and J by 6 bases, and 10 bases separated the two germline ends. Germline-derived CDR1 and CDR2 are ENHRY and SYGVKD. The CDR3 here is CAISEGDSPGELFF. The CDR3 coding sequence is TGTGCCATCAGTGAGGGAGACAGTCCCGGGGAGCTGTTTTTT.

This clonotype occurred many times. CDR3 DNA: TGTGCCAGCAGTTTACCAGGCGGGGGTTCACCCCTCCACTTT. Residues: CASSLPGGGSPLHF. The chain joins TRBV12-3 or TRBV12-4 to TRBJ1-6, with a possible D match to TRBD1 (5 bases). V dropped 2 bases and J dropped 9 bases, with 11 bases sitting between them. The CDR3 sequence is 14 residues long.

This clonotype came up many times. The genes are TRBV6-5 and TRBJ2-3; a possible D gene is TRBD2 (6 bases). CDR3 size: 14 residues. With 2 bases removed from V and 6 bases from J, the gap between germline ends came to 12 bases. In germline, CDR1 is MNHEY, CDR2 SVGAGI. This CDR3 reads CASSYAGPADTQYF. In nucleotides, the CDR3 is TGTGCCAGCAGTTACGCGGGACCTGCGGATACGCAGTATTTT.

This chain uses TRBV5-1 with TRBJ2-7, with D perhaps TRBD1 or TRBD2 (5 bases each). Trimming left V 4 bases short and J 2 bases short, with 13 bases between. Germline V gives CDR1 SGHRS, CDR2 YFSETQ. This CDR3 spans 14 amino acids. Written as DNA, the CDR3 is TGCGCCAGCAGCCAGATTTCGGGACCCTACGAGCAGTACTTC. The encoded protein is CASSQISGPYEQYF.

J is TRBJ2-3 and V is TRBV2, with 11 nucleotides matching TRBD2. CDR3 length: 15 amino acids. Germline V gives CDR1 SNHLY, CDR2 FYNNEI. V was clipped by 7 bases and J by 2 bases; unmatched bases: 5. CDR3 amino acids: CASIKLAGDTDTQYF. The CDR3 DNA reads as TGTGCCAGCATAAAACTAGCGGGGGACACAGATACGCAGTATTTT.

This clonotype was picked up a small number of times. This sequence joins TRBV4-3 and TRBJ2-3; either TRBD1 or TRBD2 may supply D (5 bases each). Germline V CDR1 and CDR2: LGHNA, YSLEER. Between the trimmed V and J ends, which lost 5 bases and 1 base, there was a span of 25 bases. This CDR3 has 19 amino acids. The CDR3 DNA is TGCGCCAGCAGCGAAGCGCCAGGGAGCGGTCCTTCTGGCACAGATACGCAGTATTTT. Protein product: CASSEAPGSGPSGTDTQYF.

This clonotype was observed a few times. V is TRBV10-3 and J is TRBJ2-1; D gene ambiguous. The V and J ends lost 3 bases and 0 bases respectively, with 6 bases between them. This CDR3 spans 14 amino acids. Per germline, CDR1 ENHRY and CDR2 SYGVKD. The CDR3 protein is CAISDPSSYNEQFF. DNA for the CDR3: TGTGCCATCAGTGACCCTAGCTCCTACAATGAGCAGTTCTTC.

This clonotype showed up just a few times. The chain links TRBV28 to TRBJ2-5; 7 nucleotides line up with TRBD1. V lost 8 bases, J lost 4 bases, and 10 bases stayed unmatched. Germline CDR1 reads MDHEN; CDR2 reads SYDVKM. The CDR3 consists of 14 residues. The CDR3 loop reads CASEFEGAGETQYF. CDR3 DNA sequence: TGTGCCAGCGAATTTGAGGGGGCCGGAGAGACCCAGTACTTC. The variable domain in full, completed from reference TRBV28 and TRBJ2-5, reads DVKVTQSSRYLVKRTGEKVFLECVQDMDHENMFWYRQDPGLGLRLIYFSYDVKMKEKGDIPEGYSVSREKKERFSLILESASTNQTSMYLCASEFEGAGETQYFGPGTRLLVL.

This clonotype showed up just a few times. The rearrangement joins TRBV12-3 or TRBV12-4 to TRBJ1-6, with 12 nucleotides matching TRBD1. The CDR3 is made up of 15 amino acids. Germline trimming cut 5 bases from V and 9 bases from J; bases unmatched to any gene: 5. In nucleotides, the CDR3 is TGTGCCAGCAGTACTCGGGACAGGGGGCCTTCACCCCTCCACTTT. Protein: CASSTRDRGPSPLHF.

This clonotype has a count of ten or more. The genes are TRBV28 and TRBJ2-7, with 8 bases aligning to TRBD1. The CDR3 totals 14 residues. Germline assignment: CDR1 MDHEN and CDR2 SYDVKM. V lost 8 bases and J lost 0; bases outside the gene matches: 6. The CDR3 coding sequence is TGTGCCAGCCGCACGACAGGGGACTCCTACGAGCAGTACTTC. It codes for CASRTTGDSYEQYF. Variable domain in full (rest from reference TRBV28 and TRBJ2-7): DVKVTQSSRYLVKRTGEKVFLECVQDMDHENMFWYRQDPGLGLRLIYFSYDVKMKEKGDIPEGYSVSREKKERFSLILESASTNQTSMYLCASRTTGDSYEQYFGPGTRLTVT.

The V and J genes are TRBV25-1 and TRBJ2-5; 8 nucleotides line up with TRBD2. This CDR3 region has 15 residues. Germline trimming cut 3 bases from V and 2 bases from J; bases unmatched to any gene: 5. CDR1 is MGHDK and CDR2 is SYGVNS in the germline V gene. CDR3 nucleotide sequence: TGTGCCAGCAGTGACTCGGCGGGGGGACAAGAGACCCAGTACTTC. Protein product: CASSDSAGGQETQYF.

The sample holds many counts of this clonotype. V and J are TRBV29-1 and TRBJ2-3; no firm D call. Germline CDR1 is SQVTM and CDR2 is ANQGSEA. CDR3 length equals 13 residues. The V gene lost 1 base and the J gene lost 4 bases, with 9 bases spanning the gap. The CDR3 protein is CSVEAQSADTQYF. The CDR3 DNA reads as TGCAGCGTTGAAGCACAGTCGGCAGATACGCAGTATTTT.

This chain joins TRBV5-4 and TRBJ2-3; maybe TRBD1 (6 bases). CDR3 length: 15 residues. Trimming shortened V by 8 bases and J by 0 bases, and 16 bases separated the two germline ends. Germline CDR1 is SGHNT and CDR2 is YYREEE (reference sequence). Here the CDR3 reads CASQLGRGSTDTQYF. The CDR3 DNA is TGTGCCAGTCAGCTGGGCAGGGGTAGCACAGATACGCAGTATTTT.

The CDR3 DNA sequence: TGCGCCAGCAGCCAAGGACGGATCAATCAGCCCCAGCATTTT. It yields the protein CASSQGRINQPQHF. This chain connects TRBV4-1 to TRBJ1-5; D remains ambiguous. Germline V lookup: CDR1 MGHRA, CDR2 YSYEKL. Trimming took 1 base from V and 3 from J, leaving 7 bases between them. This CDR3 is 14 amino acids long.

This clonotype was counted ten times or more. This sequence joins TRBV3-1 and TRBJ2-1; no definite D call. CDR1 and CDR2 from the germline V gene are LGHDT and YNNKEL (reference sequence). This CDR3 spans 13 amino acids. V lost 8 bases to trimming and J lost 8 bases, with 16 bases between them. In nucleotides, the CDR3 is TGTGCCAGCGGAAGTTATCGAAGGTATGAGCAGTTCTTC. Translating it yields CASGSYRRYEQFF.